These 12 T cell receptor beta chains were all obtained from the same sample, sequenced in a study of early T cells in non-severe SARS-CoV-2 infection. MiXCR was run by TCRdb on the 5' RACE reads, yielding one entry per CDR3 protein. The table lists 35,000 to 40,000 distinct CDR3 sequences, roughly 5% of them singletons. Sequenced input: whole blood. These receptors came from an adult who was a healthcare worker with PCR-confirmed SARS-CoV-2 infection or an uninfected control (not recorded which).

This clonotype occurred many times. V is TRBV19 and J is TRBJ1-1; D is ambiguous. The germline gives CDR1 LNHDA, CDR2 SQIVND (reference sequence). Trimming removed 2 bases at V and 1 base at J, with 5 bases between. This CDR3 is built from 13 residues. The CDR3 sequence: CASSIYRNTEAFF. CDR3 DNA sequence: TGTGCCAGTAGTATATACCGGAACACTGAAGCTTTCTTT.

This clonotype was seen ten or more times. This chain links TRBV9 with TRBJ2-1; 10 bases are a match to TRBD2. CDR3 length equals 18 residues. The germline V gene encodes CDR1 SGDLS and CDR2 YYNGEE. The trim removed 0 bases at V and 9 bases at J, leaving 15 bases unmatched. The CDR3 here is CASSVGGSEREGPGEQFF. CDR3 in DNA: TGTGCCAGCAGCGTAGGGGGGAGCGAGCGGGAGGGCCCCGGTGAGCAGTTCTTC.

The table lists this clonotype with many counts. V and J are TRBV7-8 and TRBJ1-6, with 7 bases matching TRBD1. The CDR3 has 15 residues. V gave up 5 bases and J gave up 7 bases; unmatched junction bases: 8. Looked up from germline, CDR1 is SGHVS and CDR2 is FQNEAQ. CDR3 region: CASSLTRDRNSPLHF. CDR3 in DNA: TGTGCCAGCAGCCTCACTAGGGACAGAAATTCACCCCTCCACTTT.

This clonotype was recorded at least ten times. The CDR3 region has the DNA TGTGCCAGCAGCTTCGGCAGCGCAGCCTACGAGCAGTACTTC. Amino acids: CASSFGSAAYEQYF. J is TRBJ2-7 and V is TRBV5-5, with D unresolved. V lost 2 bases and J 2 bases, leaving 11 bases between the germline ends. This CDR3 has 14 amino acids. Germline V CDR1 and CDR2: SGHKS, YYEKEE (reference sequence).

This clonotype showed up many times. The chain joins TRBV20-1 to TRBJ2-1, with D perhaps TRBD1 or TRBD2 (5 bases each). With 5 bases removed from V and 9 bases from J, the gap between germline ends came to 17 bases. CDR1 is DFQATT and CDR2 is SNEGSKA in the germline V gene (reference sequence). This CDR3 is built from 13 residues. In nucleotides, the CDR3 is TGCAGTGCTGGGGCAATACTAGGGCGTGAGCAGTTCTTC. It translates to CSAGAILGREQFF.

This clonotype was recorded a few times. The V gene is TRBV20-1, the J gene TRBJ2-5, with a tentative D call TRBD1 (5 bases). The CDR3 has 15 residues. The germline V gene encodes CDR1 DFQATT and CDR2 SNEGSKA (reference sequence). The V end was cut by 0 bases, the J end by 3 bases, with 14 bases between. The CDR3 reads CSARDSGKTEETQYF. The CDR3 bases are TGCAGTGCTAGAGATTCAGGAAAGACAGAAGAGACCCAGTACTTC.

Many counts were recorded for this clonotype. This chain links TRBV7-9 with TRBJ1-3; D is undetermined. Germline CDR1 is SEHNR and CDR2 is FQNEAQ (reference sequence). V was clipped by 3 bases and J by 0 bases, with 12 bases between them. The length of the CDR3 is 16 residues. The CDR3 coding sequence is TGTGCCAGCAGCTTGAATTCGGCGAGCTCTGGAAACACCATATATTTT. This translates into CASSLNSASSGNTIYF.

This clonotype was recorded many times. The CDR3 loop is CASSVKAGANNSPLHF. The CDR3 DNA is TGTGCCAGCAGCGTAAAGGCAGGGGCTAACAATTCACCCCTCCACTTT. V and J are TRBV9 and TRBJ1-6; the D gene is possibly TRBD1 (6 bases). V was trimmed by 1 base and J by 7 bases, leaving 15 bases between them. This CDR3 is 16 amino acids long. Germline-derived CDR1 and CDR2 are SGDLS and YYNGEE. Based on the CDR3 plus reference TRBV9 and TRBJ1-6, the full variable domain is DSGVTQTPKHLITATGQRVTLRCSPRSGDLSVYWYQQSLDQGLQFLIQYYNGEERAKGNILERFSAQQFPDLHSELNLSSLELGDSALYFCASSVKAGANNSPLHFGNGTRLTVT.

Only a few counts were recorded for this clonotype. This chain uses TRBV7-9 with TRBJ2-3, with D perhaps TRBD1 or TRBD2 (5 bases each). The CDR3 is made up of 13 amino acids. The germline V and J ends were trimmed by 8 bases and 5 bases, with 14 bases remaining between them. Germline lookup yields CDR1 SEHNR and CDR2 FQNEAQ (reference sequence). The chain's CDR3 is CASGPMGVDTQYF. CDR3 bases: TGTGCCAGCGGGCCCATGGGGGTAGATACGCAGTATTTT.

The chain carries TRBV11-2 and TRBJ2-5; D possibly uses TRBD1 or TRBD2 (5 bases each). Germline lookup yields CDR1 SGHAT and CDR2 FQNNGV. The ends were cut back, 5 bases at V and 7 bases at J, with 26 bases in the middle. The CDR3 has 17 amino acids. The chain's CDR3 is CASSLNGVNRWTGTQYF. CDR3 nucleotides: TGTGCCAGCAGCCTCAACGGGGTAAACAGGTGGACGGGGACCCAGTACTTC.

This clonotype appeared many times. The V call is TRBV9, the J call TRBJ2-5; D is possibly TRBD1 (6 bases). Germline lookup yields CDR1 SGDLS and CDR2 YYNGEE. The length of the CDR3 is 15 residues. The ends were cut back, 4 bases at V and 1 base at J, with 14 bases in the middle. CDR3 residues: CASSPRQAPQETQYF. The CDR3 coding sequence is TGTGCCAGCAGCCCCCGACAGGCCCCCCAAGAGACCCAGTACTTC.

This clonotype appeared many times. V and J are TRBV27 and TRBJ1-5; D gene unclear. The V gene lost 2 bases and the J gene lost 0 bases, with 5 bases spanning the gap. This CDR3 contains 14 residues. CDR1 and CDR2 from the germline V gene are MNHEY and SMNVEV (reference sequence). CDR3 loop: CASSLTYSNQPQHF. In DNA, the CDR3 is TGTGCCAGCAGTTTAACATATAGCAATCAGCCCCAGCATTTT.